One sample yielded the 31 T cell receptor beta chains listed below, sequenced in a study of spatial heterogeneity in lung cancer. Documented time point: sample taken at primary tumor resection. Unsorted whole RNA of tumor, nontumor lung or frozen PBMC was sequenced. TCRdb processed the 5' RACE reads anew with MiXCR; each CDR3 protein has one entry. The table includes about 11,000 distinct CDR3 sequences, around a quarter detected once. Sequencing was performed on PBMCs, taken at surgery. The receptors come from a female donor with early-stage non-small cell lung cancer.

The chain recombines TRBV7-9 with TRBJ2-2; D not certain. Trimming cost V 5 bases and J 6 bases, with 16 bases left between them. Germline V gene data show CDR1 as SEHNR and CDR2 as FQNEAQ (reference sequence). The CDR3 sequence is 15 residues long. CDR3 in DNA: TGTGCCAGCAGCCCTAAGGAGCGTCTGGCCGGGGAGCTGTTTTTT. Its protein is CASSPKERLAGELFF.

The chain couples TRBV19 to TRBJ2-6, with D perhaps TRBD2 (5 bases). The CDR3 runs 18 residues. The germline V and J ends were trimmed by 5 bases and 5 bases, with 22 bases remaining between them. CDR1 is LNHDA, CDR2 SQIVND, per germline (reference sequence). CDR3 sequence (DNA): TGTGCCAGTAGTCCGCACTCGGTCGGGGAACTCTGGGCCAACGTCCTGACTTTC. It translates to CASSPHSVGELWANVLTF.

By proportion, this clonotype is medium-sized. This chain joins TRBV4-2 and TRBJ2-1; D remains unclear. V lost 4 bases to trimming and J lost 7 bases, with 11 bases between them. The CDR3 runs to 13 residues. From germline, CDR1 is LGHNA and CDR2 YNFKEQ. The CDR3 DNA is TGTGCCAGCAGCCTGACGGCGCAGAATGAGCAGTTCTTC. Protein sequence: CASSLTAQNEQFF.

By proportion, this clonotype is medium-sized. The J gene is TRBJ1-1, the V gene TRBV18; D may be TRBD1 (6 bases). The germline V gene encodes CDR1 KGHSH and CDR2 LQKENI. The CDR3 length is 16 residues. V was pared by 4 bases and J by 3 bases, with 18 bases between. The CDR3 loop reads CASSRRGDARDTEAFF. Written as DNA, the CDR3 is TGTGCCAGCTCACGAAGGGGGGACGCGAGGGACACTGAAGCTTTCTTT.

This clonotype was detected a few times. Here the CDR3 reads CASSSLRAGLGRQTQYF. The CDR3 DNA sequence: TGTGCCAGCAGTTCCCTCCGCGCGGGGCTAGGGCGGCAGACCCAGTACTTC. The rearrangement joins TRBV6-5 to TRBJ2-5, with TRBD2 as a possible D gene (6 bases). Trimming removed 4 bases at V and 6 bases at J, with 24 bases between. Germline V gene data show CDR1 as MNHEY and CDR2 as SVGAGI. The CDR3 contains 17 residues.

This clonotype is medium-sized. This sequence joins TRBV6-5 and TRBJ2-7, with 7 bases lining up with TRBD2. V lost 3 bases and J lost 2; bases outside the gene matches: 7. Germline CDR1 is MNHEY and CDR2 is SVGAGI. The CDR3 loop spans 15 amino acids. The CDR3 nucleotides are TGTGCCAGCAGTTATTCGGGACTACTCGCCTACGAGCAGTACTTC. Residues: CASSYSGLLAYEQYF.

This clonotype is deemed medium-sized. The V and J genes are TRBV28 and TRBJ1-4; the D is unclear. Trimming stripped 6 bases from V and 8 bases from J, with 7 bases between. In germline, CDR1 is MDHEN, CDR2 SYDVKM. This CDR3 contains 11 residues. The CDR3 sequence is CASRTEEKLFF. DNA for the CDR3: TGTGCCAGCAGGACGGAGGAAAAACTGTTTTTT. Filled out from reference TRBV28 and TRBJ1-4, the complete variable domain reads DVKVTQSSRYLVKRTGEKVFLECVQDMDHENMFWYRQDPGLGLRLIYFSYDVKMKEKGDIPEGYSVSREKKERFSLILESASTNQTSMYLCASRTEEKLFFGSGTQLSVL.

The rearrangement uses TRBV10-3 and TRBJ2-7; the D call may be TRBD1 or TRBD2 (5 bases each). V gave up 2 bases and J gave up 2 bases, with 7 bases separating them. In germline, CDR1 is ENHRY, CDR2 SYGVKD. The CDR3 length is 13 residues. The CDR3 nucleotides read TGTGCCATCAGTGAGGAGGGGACCTACGAGCAGTACTTC. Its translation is CAISEEGTYEQYF.

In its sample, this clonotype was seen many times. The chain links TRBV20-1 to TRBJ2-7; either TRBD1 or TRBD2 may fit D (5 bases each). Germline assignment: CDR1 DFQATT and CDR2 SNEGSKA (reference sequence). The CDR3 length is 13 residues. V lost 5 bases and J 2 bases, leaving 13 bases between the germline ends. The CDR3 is CSAPRGPTYEQYF. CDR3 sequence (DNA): TGCAGTGCTCCCCGGGGCCCAACCTACGAGCAGTACTTC.

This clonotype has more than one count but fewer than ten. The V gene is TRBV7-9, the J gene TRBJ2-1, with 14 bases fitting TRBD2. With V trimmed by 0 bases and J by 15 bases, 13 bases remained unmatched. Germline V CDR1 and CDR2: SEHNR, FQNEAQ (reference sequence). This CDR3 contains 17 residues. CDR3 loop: CASSLAPGLAGEVGRFF. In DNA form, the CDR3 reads TGTGCCAGCAGCTTAGCCCCGGGACTAGCGGGAGAGGTGGGGCGGTTCTTC.

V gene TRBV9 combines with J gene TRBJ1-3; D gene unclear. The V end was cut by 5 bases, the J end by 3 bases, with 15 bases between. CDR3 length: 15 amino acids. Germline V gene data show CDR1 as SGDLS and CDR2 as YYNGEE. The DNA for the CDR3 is TGTGCCAGCAGGCGGTCCCAGTTCAGTGGAAACACCATATATTTT. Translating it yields CASRRSQFSGNTIYF. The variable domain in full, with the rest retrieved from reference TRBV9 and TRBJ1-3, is DSGVTQTPKHLITATGQRVTLRCSPRSGDLSVYWYQQSLDQGLQFLIQYYNGEERAKGNILERFSAQQFPDLHSELNLSSLELGDSALYFCASRRSQFSGNTIYFGEGSWLTVV.

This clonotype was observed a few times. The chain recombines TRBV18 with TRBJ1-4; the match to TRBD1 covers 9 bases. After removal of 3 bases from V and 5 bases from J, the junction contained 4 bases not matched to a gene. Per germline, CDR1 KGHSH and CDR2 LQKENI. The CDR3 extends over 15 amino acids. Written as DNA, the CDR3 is TGTGCCAGCTCACCGCCCGGGACAGGGAATGAAAAACTGTTTTTT. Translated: CASSPPGTGNEKLFF.

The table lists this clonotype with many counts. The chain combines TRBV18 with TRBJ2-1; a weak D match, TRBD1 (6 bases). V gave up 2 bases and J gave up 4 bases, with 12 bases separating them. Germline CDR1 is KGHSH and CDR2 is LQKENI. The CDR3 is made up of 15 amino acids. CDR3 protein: CASSPGQGIYNEQFF. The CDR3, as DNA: TGTGCCAGCTCACCAGGGCAGGGGATATACAATGAGCAGTTCTTC.

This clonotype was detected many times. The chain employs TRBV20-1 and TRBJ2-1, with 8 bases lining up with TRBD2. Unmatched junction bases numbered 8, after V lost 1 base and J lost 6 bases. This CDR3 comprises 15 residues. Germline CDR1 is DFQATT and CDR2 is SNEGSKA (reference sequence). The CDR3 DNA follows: TGCAGTGCTAGAGGACGGGGGGGGAAAACCAATGAGCAGTTCTTC. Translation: CSARGRGGKTNEQFF.

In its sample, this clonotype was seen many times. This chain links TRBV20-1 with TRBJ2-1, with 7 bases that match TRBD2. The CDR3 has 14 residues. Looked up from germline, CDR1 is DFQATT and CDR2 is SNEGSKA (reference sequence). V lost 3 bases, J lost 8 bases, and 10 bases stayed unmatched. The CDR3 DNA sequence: TGCAGTGCTAGTCGGAGGGCGGGAGACCATGAGCAGTTCTTC. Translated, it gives CSASRRAGDHEQFF.

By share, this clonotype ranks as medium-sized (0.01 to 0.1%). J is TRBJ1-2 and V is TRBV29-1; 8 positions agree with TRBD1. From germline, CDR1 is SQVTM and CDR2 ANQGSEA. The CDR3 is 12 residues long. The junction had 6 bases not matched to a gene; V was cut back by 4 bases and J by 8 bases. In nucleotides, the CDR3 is TGCAGCGTTGTAGACAGGGGAGTAGGCTACACCTTC. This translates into CSVVDRGVGYTF.

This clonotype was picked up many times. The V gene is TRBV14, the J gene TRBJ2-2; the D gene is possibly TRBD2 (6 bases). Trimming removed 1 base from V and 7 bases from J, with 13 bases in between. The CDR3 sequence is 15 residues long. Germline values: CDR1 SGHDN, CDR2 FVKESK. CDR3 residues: CASSQVAGSHGELFF. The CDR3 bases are TGTGCCAGCAGCCAAGTGGCGGGGAGTCACGGGGAGCTGTTTTTT. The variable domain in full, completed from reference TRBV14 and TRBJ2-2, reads EAGVTQFPSHSVIEKGQTVTLRCDPISGHDNLYWYRRVMGKEIKFLLHFVKESKQDESGMPNNRFLAERTGGTYSTLKVQPAELEDSGVYFCASSQVAGSHGELFFGEGSRLTVL.

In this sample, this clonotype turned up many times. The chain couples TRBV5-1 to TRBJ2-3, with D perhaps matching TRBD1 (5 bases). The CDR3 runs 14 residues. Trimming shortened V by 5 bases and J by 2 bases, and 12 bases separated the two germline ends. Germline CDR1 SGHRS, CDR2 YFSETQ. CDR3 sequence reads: CASSFDSYTDTQYF. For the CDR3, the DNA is TGCGCCAGCAGTTTTGACAGCTACACAGATACGCAGTATTTT. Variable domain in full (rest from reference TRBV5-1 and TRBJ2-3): KAGVTQTPRYLIKTRGQQVTLSCSPISGHRSVSWYQQTPGQGLQFLFEYFSETQRNKGNFPGRFSGRQFSNSRSEMNVSTLELGDSALYLCASSFDSYTDTQYFGPGTRLTVL.

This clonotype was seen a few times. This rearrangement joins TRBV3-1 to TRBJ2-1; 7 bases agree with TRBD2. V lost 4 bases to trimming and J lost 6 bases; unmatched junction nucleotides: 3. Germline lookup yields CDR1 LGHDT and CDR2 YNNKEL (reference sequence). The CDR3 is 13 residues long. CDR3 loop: CASSPRLANEQFF. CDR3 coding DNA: TGTGCCAGCAGCCCCCGACTAGCCAATGAGCAGTTCTTC.

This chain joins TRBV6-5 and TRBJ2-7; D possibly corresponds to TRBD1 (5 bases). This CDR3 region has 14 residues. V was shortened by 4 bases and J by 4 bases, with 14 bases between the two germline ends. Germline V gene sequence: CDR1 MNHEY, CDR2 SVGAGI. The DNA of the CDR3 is TGTGCCAGCAGTTCGGACACGACGGGTTACGAGCAGTACTTC. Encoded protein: CASSSDTTGYEQYF.

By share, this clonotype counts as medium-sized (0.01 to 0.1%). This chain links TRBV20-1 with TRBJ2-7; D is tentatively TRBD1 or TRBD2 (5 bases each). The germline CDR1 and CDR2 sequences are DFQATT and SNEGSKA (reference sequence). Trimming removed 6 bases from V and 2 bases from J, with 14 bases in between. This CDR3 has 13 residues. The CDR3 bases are TGCAGTGCCGATTTCAGGGACCCCTACGAGCAGTACTTC. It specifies CSADFRDPYEQYF.

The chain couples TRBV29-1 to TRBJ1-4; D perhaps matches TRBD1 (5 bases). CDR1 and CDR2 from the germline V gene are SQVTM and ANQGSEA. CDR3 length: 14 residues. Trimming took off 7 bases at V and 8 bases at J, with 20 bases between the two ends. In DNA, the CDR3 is TGCAGCGCCGCGGGGCTTGCTGCCGGGGAAAAACTGTTTTTT. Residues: CSAAGLAAGEKLFF.

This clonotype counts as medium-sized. The CDR3 is CASSQVGMLNSPLHF. In DNA, the CDR3 is TGTGCCAGCAGCCAAGTCGGGATGCTTAATTCACCCCTCCACTTT. The chain couples TRBV4-2 to TRBJ1-6, with D uncertain. Germline V lookup: CDR1 LGHNA, CDR2 YNFKEQ. The CDR3 extends over 15 amino acids. Trimming stripped 1 base from V and 6 bases from J, with 10 bases between.

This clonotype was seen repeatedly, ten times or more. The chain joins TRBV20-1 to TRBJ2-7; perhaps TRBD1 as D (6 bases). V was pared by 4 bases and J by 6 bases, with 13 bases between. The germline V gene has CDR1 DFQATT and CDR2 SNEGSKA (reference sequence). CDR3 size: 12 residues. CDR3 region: CSANRQQGEQYF. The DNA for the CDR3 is TGCAGTGCTAATCGCCAACAGGGCGAGCAGTACTTC.

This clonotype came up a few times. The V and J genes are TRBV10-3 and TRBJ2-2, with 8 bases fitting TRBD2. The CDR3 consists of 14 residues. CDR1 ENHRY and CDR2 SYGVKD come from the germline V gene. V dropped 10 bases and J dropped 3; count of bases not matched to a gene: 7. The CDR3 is CATREGRDTGELFF. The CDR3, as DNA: TGTGCCACCCGGGAGGGCCGGGACACCGGGGAGCTGTTTTTT.

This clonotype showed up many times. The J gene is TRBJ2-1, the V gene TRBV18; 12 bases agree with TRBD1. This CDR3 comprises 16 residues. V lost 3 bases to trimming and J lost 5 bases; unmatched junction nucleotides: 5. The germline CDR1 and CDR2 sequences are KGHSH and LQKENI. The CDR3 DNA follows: TGTGCCAGCTCACCGGGACAGGGGGCCGGGAACAATGAGCAGTTCTTC. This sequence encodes CASSPGQGAGNNEQFF. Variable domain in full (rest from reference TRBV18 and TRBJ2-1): NAGVMQNPRHLVRRRGQEARLRCSPMKGHSHVYWYRQLPEEGLKFMVYLQKENIIDESGMPKERFSAEFPKEGPSILRIQQVVRGDSAAYFCASSPGQGAGNNEQFFGPGTRLTVL.

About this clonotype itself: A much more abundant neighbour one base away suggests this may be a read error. The DNA for the CDR3 is TGTGCCAGCAGGGGTTCGGGAGGGACGGGCACTGAAGCTTTCTTT. Encoded protein: CASRGSGGTGTEAFF. The J gene is TRBJ1-1, the V gene TRBV28; weak D call: TRBD1 (5 bases). V lost 6 bases and J lost 4, with 18 bases in between. Germline V gene data show CDR1 as MDHEN and CDR2 as SYDVKM. The CDR3 length is 15 residues.

CDR3 loop: CASSQGQEMVEQYF. The CDR3 DNA sequence: TGCGCCAGCAGCCAAGGTCAGGAAATGGTCGAGCAGTACTTC. This chain links TRBV4-1 with TRBJ2-7, with D unresolved. V was shortened by 1 base and J by 6 bases, with 13 bases between the two germline ends. The germline V gene encodes CDR1 MGHRA and CDR2 YSYEKL. The CDR3 covers 14 residues.

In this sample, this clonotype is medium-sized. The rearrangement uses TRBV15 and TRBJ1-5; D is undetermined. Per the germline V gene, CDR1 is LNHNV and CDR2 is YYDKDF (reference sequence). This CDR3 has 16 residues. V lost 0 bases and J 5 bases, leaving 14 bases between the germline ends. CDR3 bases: TGTGCCACCAGCAGAGATTGGGCAGCGGCGGATCAGCCCCAGCATTTT. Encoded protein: CATSRDWAAADQPQHF.

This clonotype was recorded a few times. In DNA, the CDR3 is TGCAGCGTTGCTACTAGCTACGAGCAGTACTTC. Its translation is CSVATSYEQYF. The rearrangement uses TRBV29-1 and TRBJ2-7; D is possibly TRBD2 (5 bases). Germline-derived CDR1 and CDR2 are SQVTM and ANQGSEA. The germline V and J ends were trimmed by 4 bases and 3 bases, with 7 bases remaining between them. The CDR3 covers 11 residues.

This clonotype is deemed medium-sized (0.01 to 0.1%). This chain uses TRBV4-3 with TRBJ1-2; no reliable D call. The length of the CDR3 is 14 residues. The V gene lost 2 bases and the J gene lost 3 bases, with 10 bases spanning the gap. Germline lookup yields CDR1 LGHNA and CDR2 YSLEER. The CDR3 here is CASSQLDRDYGYTF. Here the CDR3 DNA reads TGCGCCAGCAGCCAACTTGATAGAGACTATGGCTACACCTTC.